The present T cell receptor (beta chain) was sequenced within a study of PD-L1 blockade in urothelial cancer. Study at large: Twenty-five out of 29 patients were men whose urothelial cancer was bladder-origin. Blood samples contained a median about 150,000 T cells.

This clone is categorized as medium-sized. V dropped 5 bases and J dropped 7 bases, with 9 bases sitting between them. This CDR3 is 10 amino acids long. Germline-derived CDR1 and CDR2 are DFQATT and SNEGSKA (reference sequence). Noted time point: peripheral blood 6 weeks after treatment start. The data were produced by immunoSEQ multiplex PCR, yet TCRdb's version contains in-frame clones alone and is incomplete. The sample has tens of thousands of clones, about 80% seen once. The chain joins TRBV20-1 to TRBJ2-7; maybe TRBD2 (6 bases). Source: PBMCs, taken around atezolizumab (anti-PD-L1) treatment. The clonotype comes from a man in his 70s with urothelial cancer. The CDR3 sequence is CSAGEEEQYF. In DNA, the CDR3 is TGCAGTGCTGGGGAGGAGGAGCAGTACTTC.